The 21 T cell receptor beta chains given below trace back to one sample, sequenced in a study of cytomegalovirus exposure and HLA in healthy donors. It was with 60 Vbeta and 13 Jbeta primers that the PCR ran. Measured with immunoSEQ multiplex PCR; TCRdb has only the in-frame clones, and not every one. Among hundreds of thousands of clones, over 60% were seen once, and the ten largest hold 15%. The sequenced material came from PBMCs. These receptors were taken from a man between 35 and 55 years old in good health and CMV-seronegative.

In this sample, this clone turned up a few times. The V gene is TRBV5-8, the J gene TRBJ1-2; a weak D match, TRBD1 (5 bases). Germline CDR1 reads SGHTS; CDR2 reads YDEGEE. The CDR3 loop spans 18 amino acids. Trimming cost V 6 bases and J 4 bases, with 28 bases left between them. CDR3 loop: CASTHTPLWGLHAYGYTF. CDR3 coding DNA: TGTGCCAGCACCCACACACCTCTTTGGGGCCTACATGCCTATGGCTACACCTTC.

This chain joins TRBV6-1 and TRBJ2-7, with TRBD1 identical over 7 bases. Losses at the gene ends were 10 bases for V and 5 bases for J; bases not matched to a gene: 23. The V gene's germline CDR1 is MNHNS and CDR2 SASEGT. The CDR3 sequence is 17 residues long. The DNA for the CDR3 is TGTGCCACCAGGGAAGAGGGAACCCGGCTAGGGGGCCACGAGCAGTACTTC. This sequence encodes CATREEGTRLGGHEQYF.

The V and J genes are TRBV9 and TRBJ2-5; 9 nucleotides line up with TRBD1. The J segment lost 5 bases and the V segment lost 1 base, leaving 9 bases of the junction unmatched. CDR3 length: 16 amino acids. Germline CDR1 SGDLS, CDR2 YYNGEE. In DNA form, the CDR3 reads TGTGCCAGCAGCGTACTAAGGGGACAGGGAGGCGAGACCCAGTACTTC. As protein: CASSVLRGQGGETQYF.

This chain links TRBV4-2 with TRBJ1-5, with TRBD1 matching over 9 bases. CDR1 and CDR2 from the germline V gene are LGHNA and YNFKEQ. J was trimmed by 0 bases and V by 1 base; bases with no gene match: 4. The CDR3 length is 17 residues. For the CDR3, the DNA is TGTGCCAGCAGCCAAGGGACAGGGGACTATAGCAATCAGCCCCAGCATTTT. It yields the protein CASSQGTGDYSNQPQHF.

This clone is a singleton in its sample. The chain couples TRBV9 to TRBJ1-1, with D possibly matching TRBD1 (5 bases). The V gene's germline CDR1 is SGDLS and CDR2 YYNGEE. The V end lost 0 bases, the J end lost 1 base, and 13 bases lay between the germline ends. This CDR3 spans 16 amino acids. This CDR3 is CASSVDVRAKNTEAFF. The CDR3 coding sequence is TGTGCCAGCAGCGTAGACGTCAGGGCAAAGAACACTGAAGCTTTCTTT. The complete variable domain, with remaining parts taken from reference TRBV9 and TRBJ1-1, reads DSGVTQTPKHLITATGQRVTLRCSPRSGDLSVYWYQQSLDQGLQFLIQYYNGEERAKGNILERFSAQQFPDLHSELNLSSLELGDSALYFCASSVDVRAKNTEAFFGQGTRLTVV.

J is TRBJ2-7 and V is TRBV27, with 7 bases identical to TRBD1. CDR3 length: 15 residues. With V trimmed by 5 bases and J by 7 bases, 14 bases remained unmatched. The germline CDR1 and CDR2 sequences are MNHEY and SMNVEV (reference sequence). Here the CDR3 reads CASSESGTASGEQYF. The CDR3, as DNA: TGTGCCAGCAGTGAATCCGGGACAGCCTCGGGGGAGCAGTACTTC.

In its sample, this clone was seen once. This rearrangement joins TRBV27 to TRBJ2-7, with D hard to call. The germline V gene has CDR1 MNHEY and CDR2 SMNVEV (reference sequence). V was clipped by 4 bases and J by 2 bases, with 12 bases between them. The CDR3 length is 14 residues. Written as DNA, the CDR3 is TGTGCCAGCAGTTCCCTTGGCAGTACCTACGAGCAGTACTTC. The encoded protein is CASSSLGSTYEQYF.

This clone has only one observation. The CDR3 protein is CASLTDLNYGYTF. The CDR3 bases are TGTGCCAGCCTGACAGACCTTAACTATGGCTACACCTTC. The genes are TRBV2 and TRBJ1-2; maybe TRBD1 (5 bases). CDR1 and CDR2 from the germline V gene are SNHLY and FYNNEI. V shed 8 bases and J shed 1 base, with 11 bases lying between them. This CDR3 is built from 13 residues. The entire variable domain, with the rest obtained from reference TRBV2 and TRBJ1-2, is as follows: EPEVTQTPSHQVTQMGQEVILRCVPISNHLYFYWYRQILGQKVEFLVSFYNNEISEKSEIFDDQFSVERPDGSNFTLKIRSTKLEDSAMYFCASLTDLNYGYTFGSGTRLTVV.

A word on this clone: Other DNA variants within this sample encode the same CDR3. The genes are TRBV11-1 and TRBJ1-1; D is unclear. Germline V gene lookup returns CDR1 SGHAT and CDR2 FQDESV (reference sequence). V was clipped by 2 bases and J by 1 base, with 5 bases between them. CDR3 length: 13 residues. CDR3 amino acids: CASSLQENTEAFF. CDR3 sequence (DNA): TGTGCCAGCAGCTTACAGGAGAACACTGAAGCTTTCTTT.

The chain combines TRBV7-9 with TRBJ1-4; 9 nucleotides align to TRBD1. Germline lookup yields CDR1 SEHNR and CDR2 FQNEAQ (reference sequence). With V trimmed by 10 bases and J by 5 bases, 11 bases remained unmatched. This CDR3 is 15 amino acids long. The CDR3 sequence: CATLLRQGENEKLFF. In nucleotides, the CDR3 is TGTGCCACGCTACTCAGACAGGGGGAAAATGAAAAACTGTTTTTT.

This chain links TRBV5-1 with TRBJ2-3; 12 bases map to TRBD2. Trimming cost V 0 bases and J 3 bases; bases outside gene matches: 2. The CDR3 totals 16 residues. The V gene's germline CDR1 is SGHRS and CDR2 YFSETQ. The CDR3 bases are TGCGCCAGCAGCTTGGCCGGACTAGCGGGAACAGATACGCAGTATTTT. Encoded protein: CASSLAGLAGTDTQYF.

The gene calls are TRBV7-2 and TRBJ1-4, with a tentative D call TRBD1 (5 bases). CDR1 and CDR2 (germline): SGHTA, FQGNSA. Trimming removed 1 base at V and 11 bases at J, with 17 bases between. This CDR3 contains 15 residues. The CDR3, as DNA: TGTGCCAGCAGCTTAGAGCCGACAGCCCTGGGGAAACTGTTTTTT. Amino acids: CASSLEPTALGKLFF. Drawing the rest from reference TRBV7-2 and TRBJ1-4, the complete variable domain is GAGVSQSPSNKVTEKGKDVELRCDPISGHTALYWYRQSLGQGLEFLIYFQGNSAPDKSGLPSDRFSAERTGGSVSTLTIQRTQQEDSAVYLCASSLEPTALGKLFFGSGTQLSVL.

The CDR3 is CASSRGGTGGEGQYF. The CDR3 nucleotides are TGTGCCAGCAGTCGCGGCGGGACAGGGGGCGAAGGGCAGTACTTC. J is TRBJ2-7 and V is TRBV6-6; 12 positions match TRBD1. J gave up 9 bases and V 5 bases, and 11 bases lay outside the gene matches. This CDR3 spans 15 amino acids. Germline CDR1 and CDR2: MNHNY and SVGAGI (reference sequence).

This clone was seen a few times. This CDR3 reads CASSSPGLGRVYEQFF. As DNA, the CDR3 is TGTGCCAGCAGCTCCCCGGGACTAGGAAGGGTCTATGAGCAGTTCTTC. This sequence joins TRBV7-9 and TRBJ2-1; TRBD2 agrees at 8 bases. Germline V CDR1 and CDR2: SEHNR, FQNEAQ (reference sequence). CDR3 size: 16 residues. V was pared by 4 bases and J by 8 bases, with 13 bases of the junction left unmatched.

The chain joins TRBV27 to TRBJ2-7; D remains unclear. Germline V lookup: CDR1 MNHEY, CDR2 SMNVEV (reference sequence). V was trimmed by 2 bases and J by 0 bases, leaving 11 bases between them. CDR3 length: 15 residues. CDR3 protein: CASSLSPASSYEQYF. The CDR3 coding sequence is TGTGCCAGCAGTTTAAGTCCCGCCAGCTCCTACGAGCAGTACTTC.

The chain links TRBV18 to TRBJ1-5, with a weak D call TRBD1 (6 bases). CDR1 and CDR2 from the germline V gene are KGHSH and LQKENI. V lost 8 bases and J 4 bases, leaving 12 bases between the germline ends. CDR3 length equals 13 residues. The CDR3 DNA reads as TGTGCCAGCGCGCGGGGGCCAAATCAGCCCCAGCATTTT. This codes for CASARGPNQPQHF.

CDR3 bases: TGTGCCAGCAGCGTAGGCGGGGCCCGCGGGGATGAGCAGTTCTTC. Encoded protein: CASSVGGARGDEQFF. The rearrangement joins TRBV9 to TRBJ2-1; tentatively, D is TRBD2 (6 bases). The CDR3 contains 15 residues. The germline V gene has CDR1 SGDLS and CDR2 YYNGEE. V shed 0 bases and J shed 8 bases, with 15 bases lying between them. The whole variable domain, remainder taken from reference TRBV9 and TRBJ2-1, is DSGVTQTPKHLITATGQRVTLRCSPRSGDLSVYWYQQSLDQGLQFLIQYYNGEERAKGNILERFSAQQFPDLHSELNLSSLELGDSALYFCASSVGGARGDEQFFGPGTRLTVL.

As regards this clone: The junction and the germline gene differ at one end; a read error may be behind it. This chain uses TRBV2 with TRBJ2-7, with 7 bases matching TRBD1. CDR1 SNHLY and CDR2 FYNNEI come from the germline V gene. This CDR3 region has 12 residues. The CDR3 is CASSETQDRPVF. For the CDR3, the DNA is TGTGCCAGCAGTGAAACCCAGGACAGGCCCGTCTTC.

The chain recombines TRBV11-2 with TRBJ2-7, with D maybe TRBD1 (5 bases). Germline V gene data show CDR1 as SGHAT and CDR2 as FQNNGV. V was pared by 1 base and J by 3 bases, with 19 bases between. The CDR3 sequence is 17 residues long. CDR3 protein: CASSLAGSFSRGYEQYF. CDR3 DNA: TGTGCCAGCAGCTTAGCAGGCTCTTTTTCTAGGGGCTACGAGCAGTACTTC.

This chain joins TRBV7-8 and TRBJ1-1; 7 nucleotides line up with TRBD1. The ends lost 5 bases at V and 4 bases at J; junction bases unmatched: 13. The CDR3 runs to 16 residues. CDR1 is SGHVS and CDR2 is FQNEAQ in the germline V gene. The CDR3 DNA reads as TGTGCCAGCAGCCTACCGGCCTACAGGGGTGGCACTGAAGCTTTCTTT. Its protein product is CASSLPAYRGGTEAFF.

The chain uses TRBV2 and TRBJ2-2, with a possible D match to TRBD2 (5 bases). The V end was cut by 6 bases, the J end by 2 bases, with 16 bases between. Germline V gene data show CDR1 as SNHLY and CDR2 as FYNNEI. The CDR3 runs 16 residues. As DNA, the CDR3 is TGTGCCAGCAGACGAGGACTTATGGGTAACACCGGGGAGCTGTTTTTT. It is translated as CASRRGLMGNTGELFF.